This T cell receptor (beta chain) was sequenced for a study of blood T cell repertoires in COVID-19. TCRdb's copy holds only in-frame clones and misses some; the assay was immunoSEQ multiplex PCR. This sample has a few hundred thousand clones, with around 89% found just once. With V trimmed by 5 bases and J by 0 bases, 2 bases remained unmatched. This CDR3 is 14 amino acids long. Germline CDR1 and CDR2: MNHEY and SVGAGI. The chain couples TRBV6-5 to TRBJ1-1; 8 bases align to TRBD1. Sequencing was performed on peripheral blood. The clonotype originates from a man between 18 and 35 years old who had recovered from COVID-19. CDR3 sequence (DNA): TGTGCCAGCAGTCCGGGACAGGTGAACACTGAAGCTTTCTTT. Translation: CASSPGQVNTEAFF.